The TCR beta chain described here comes from a study of T cells in Graves' hyperthyroidism and ophthalmopathy. RNA transcripts provided the source from which TCR beta CDR3 regions were amplified. With the HTBI primer set, the TCR CDR3 went through a first round of RT-PCR. Using its own MiXCR run on the multiplex PCR reads, TCRdb lists one record per CDR3 protein. This sample yields about 560,000 distinct CDR3 sequences, of which around 17% are seen a single time; 18% belongs to the top ten. The CDR3 loop spans 13 amino acids. CDR1 is SGHTA and CDR2 is FQGTGA in the germline V gene. Deletions cut 3 bases from V and 10 bases from J, with 13 bases between. This clonotype turned up a few times.

The chain is built from TRBV7-3 and TRBJ1-5; no firm D call. This TCR was recovered from a woman aged 18-35 years with Graves' hyperthyroidism. Sequences were obtained from blood. CDR3 sequence: CASSLDRLGPQHF. The DNA of the CDR3 is TGTGCCAGCAGCTTGGACCGTCTCGGACCCCAGCATTTT.